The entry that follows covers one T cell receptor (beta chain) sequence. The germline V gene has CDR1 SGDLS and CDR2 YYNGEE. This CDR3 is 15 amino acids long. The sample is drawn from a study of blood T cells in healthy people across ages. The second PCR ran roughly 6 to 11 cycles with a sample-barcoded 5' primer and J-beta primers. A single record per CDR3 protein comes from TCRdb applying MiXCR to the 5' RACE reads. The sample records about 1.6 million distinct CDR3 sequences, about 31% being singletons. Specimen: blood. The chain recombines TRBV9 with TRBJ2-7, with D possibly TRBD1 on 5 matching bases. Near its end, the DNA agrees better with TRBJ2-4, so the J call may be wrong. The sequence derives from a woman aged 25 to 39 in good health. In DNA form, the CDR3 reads TGTGCCAGCAGCGTAGAGGGGATCCCGGCAAACATTCAGTACTTC. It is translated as CASSVEGIPANIQYF.